This T cell receptor (beta chain) was captured in a study of memory B cells and T cells in multiple sclerosis. Overall study results and limits: Shared clonotype counts depended on differing compartment clone-set sizes and were normalized.

Trimming took 8 bases from V and 5 from J; bases not matched to a gene: 6. The CDR3 contains 14 residues. The germline gives CDR1 MDHEN, CDR2 SYDVKM. This clone showed up just a few times. Its antigen is unidentified. The repertoire was sequenced with immunoSEQ multiplex PCR; TCRdb's copy has only in-frame clones and lacks some. Of about 7,600 clones in the sample, roughly 62% were seen once. The TCR was taken from a human donor with multiple sclerosis. V and J are TRBV28 and TRBJ1-5; TRBD1 aligns across 10 bases. Material for sequencing was memory (CD45RO+) CD8+ T cells from blood. CDR3 residues: CASYSGTGDQPQHF. The DNA of the CDR3 is TGTGCCAGCTATTCCGGGACAGGGGATCAGCCCCAGCATTTT. The variable domain in full, with the rest retrieved from reference TRBV28 and TRBJ1-5, is DVKVTQSSRYLVKRTGEKVFLECVQDMDHENMFWYRQDPGLGLRLIYFSYDVKMKEKGDIPEGYSVSREKKERFSLILESASTNQTSMYLCASYSGTGDQPQHFGDGTRLSIL.